The 3 T cell receptor beta chains in this list originate from one sample, sequenced in a study of cytomegalovirus exposure and HLA in healthy donors. It was with 60 Vbeta and 13 Jbeta primers that the PCR ran. The table came from immunoSEQ multiplex PCR; TCRdb's copy has only in-frame clones and leaves some out. The table has about 150,000 clones, approximately 88% seen once. The sample comprised PBMCs. The receptors here all came from a young woman in good health and CMV-seronegative.

The J gene is TRBJ2-5, the V gene TRBV4-1, with 9 positions matching TRBD1. The J call is in doubt because the DNA end fits TRBJ2-7 better. This CDR3 region has 17 residues. CDR1 MGHRA and CDR2 YSYEKL come from the germline V gene. CDR3 region: CASSLRSAGTGIYEQYF. In nucleotides, the CDR3 is TGCGCCAGCAGCCTCCGTTCGGCGGGGACAGGGATCTACGAGCAGTACTTC.

The chain employs TRBV4-1 and TRBJ1-2, with no clear D. V lost 1 base to trimming and J lost 1 base, with 7 bases between them. The germline V gene encodes CDR1 MGHRA and CDR2 YSYEKL. There are 14 residues in the CDR3. In DNA form, the CDR3 reads TGCGCCAGCAGCCAAGCTTCACATAACTATGGCTACACCTTC. It yields the protein CASSQASHNYGYTF.

The V call is TRBV28, the J call TRBJ1-4, with D unclear. Trimming shortened V by 5 bases and J by 7 bases, and 11 bases separated the two germline ends. The CDR3 is made up of 13 amino acids. CDR1 and CDR2 from the germline V gene are MDHEN and SYDVKM. CDR3 residues: CASSAGLGEKLFF. In nucleotides, the CDR3 is TGTGCCAGCAGTGCTGGGCTGGGTGAAAAACTGTTTTTT. The complete variable domain, with remaining parts taken from reference TRBV28 and TRBJ1-4, reads DVKVTQSSRYLVKRTGEKVFLECVQDMDHENMFWYRQDPGLGLRLIYFSYDVKMKEKGDIPEGYSVSREKKERFSLILESASTNQTSMYLCASSAGLGEKLFFGSGTQLSVL.